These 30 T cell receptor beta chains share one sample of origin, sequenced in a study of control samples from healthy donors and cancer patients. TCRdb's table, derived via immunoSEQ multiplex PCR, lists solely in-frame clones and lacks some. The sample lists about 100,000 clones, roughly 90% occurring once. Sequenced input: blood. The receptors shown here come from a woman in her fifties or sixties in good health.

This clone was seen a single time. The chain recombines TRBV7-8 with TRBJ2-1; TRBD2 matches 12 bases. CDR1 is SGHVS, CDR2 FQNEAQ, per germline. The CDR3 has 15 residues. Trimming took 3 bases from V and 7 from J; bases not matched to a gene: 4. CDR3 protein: CASSLNGLAGNEQFF. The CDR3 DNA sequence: TGTGCCAGCAGCTTGAATGGACTAGCGGGAAATGAGCAGTTCTTC.

The CDR3 is CASFSSGQPTEAFF. The CDR3 nucleotides are TGTGCCAGCTTCTCCTCGGGTCAGCCCACTGAAGCTTTCTTT. The rearrangement uses TRBV3-1 (or the pseudogene TRBV3-2) and TRBJ1-1, with D hard to call. The CDR3 is 14 residues long. V lost 8 bases and J lost 4, with 17 bases in between. Germline values: CDR1 LGHDT, CDR2 YNNKEL (reference sequence).

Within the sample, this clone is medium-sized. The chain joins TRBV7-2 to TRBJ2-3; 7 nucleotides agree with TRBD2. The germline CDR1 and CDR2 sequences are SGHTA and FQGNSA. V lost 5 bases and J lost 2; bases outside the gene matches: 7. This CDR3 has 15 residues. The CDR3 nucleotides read TGTGCCAGCAGCCCGTGGGGGGGAATCACAGATACGCAGTATTTT. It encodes CASSPWGGITDTQYF.

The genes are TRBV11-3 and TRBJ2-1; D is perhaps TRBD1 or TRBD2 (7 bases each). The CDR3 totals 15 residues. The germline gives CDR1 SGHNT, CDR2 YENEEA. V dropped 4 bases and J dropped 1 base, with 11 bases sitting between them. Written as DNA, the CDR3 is TGTGCCAGCAGCTCAGGGGGAGGGTCCTACAATGAGCAGTTCTTC. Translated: CASSSGGGSYNEQFF. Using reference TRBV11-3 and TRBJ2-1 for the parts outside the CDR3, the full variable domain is EAGVVQSPRYKIIEKKQPVAFWCNPISGHNTLYWYLQNLGQGPELLIRYENEEAVDDSQLPKDRFSAERLKGVDSTLKIQPAELGDSAVYLCASSSGGGSYNEQFFGPGTRLTVL.

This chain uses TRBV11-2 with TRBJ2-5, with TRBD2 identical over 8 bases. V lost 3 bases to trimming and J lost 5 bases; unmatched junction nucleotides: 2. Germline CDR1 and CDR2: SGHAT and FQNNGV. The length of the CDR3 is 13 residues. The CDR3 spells CASSFGGGETQYF. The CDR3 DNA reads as TGTGCCAGCAGCTTTGGCGGGGGGGAGACCCAGTACTTC. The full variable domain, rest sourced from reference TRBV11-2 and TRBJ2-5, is EAGVAQSPRYKIIEKRQSVAFWCNPISGHATLYWYQQILGQGPKLLIQFQNNGVVDDSQLPKDRFSAERLKGVDSTLKIQPAKLEDSAVYLCASSFGGGETQYFGPGTRLLVL.

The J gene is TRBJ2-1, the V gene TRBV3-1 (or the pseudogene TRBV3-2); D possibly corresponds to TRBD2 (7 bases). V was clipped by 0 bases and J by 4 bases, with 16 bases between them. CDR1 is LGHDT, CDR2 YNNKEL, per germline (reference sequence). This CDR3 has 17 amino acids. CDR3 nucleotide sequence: TGTGCCAGCAGCCAAGAGTTGGCGGGGGCGACGTACAATGAGCAGTTCTTC. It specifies CASSQELAGATYNEQFF.

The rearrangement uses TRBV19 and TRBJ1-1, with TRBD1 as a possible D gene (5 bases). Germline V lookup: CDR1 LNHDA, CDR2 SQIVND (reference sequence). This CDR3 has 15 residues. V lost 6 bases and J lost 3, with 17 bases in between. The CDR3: CASSLGETADTEAFF. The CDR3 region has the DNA TGTGCCAGTAGCCTGGGGGAGACAGCAGACACTGAAGCTTTCTTT.

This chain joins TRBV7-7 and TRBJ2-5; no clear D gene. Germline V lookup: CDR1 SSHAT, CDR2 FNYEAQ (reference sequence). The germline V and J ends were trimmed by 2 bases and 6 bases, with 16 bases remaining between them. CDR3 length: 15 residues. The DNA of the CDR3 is TGTGCCAGCAGCTTAAGAAGTTCGGGTACCCAGACCCAGTACTTC. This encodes CASSLRSSGTQTQYF.

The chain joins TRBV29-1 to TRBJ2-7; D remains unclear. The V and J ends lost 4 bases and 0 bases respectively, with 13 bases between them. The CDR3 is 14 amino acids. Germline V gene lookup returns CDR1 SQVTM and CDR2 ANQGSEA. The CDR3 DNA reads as TGCAGCGTTGTGGTCCCAGTCAGCTCCTACGAGCAGTACTTC. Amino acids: CSVVVPVSSYEQYF.

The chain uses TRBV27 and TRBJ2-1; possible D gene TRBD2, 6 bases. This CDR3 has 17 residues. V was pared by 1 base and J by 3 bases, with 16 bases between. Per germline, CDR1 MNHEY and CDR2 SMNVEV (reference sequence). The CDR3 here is CASSLWAGTPYYNEQFF. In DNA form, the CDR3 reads TGTGCCAGCAGTTTATGGGCCGGGACTCCCTACTACAATGAGCAGTTCTTC.

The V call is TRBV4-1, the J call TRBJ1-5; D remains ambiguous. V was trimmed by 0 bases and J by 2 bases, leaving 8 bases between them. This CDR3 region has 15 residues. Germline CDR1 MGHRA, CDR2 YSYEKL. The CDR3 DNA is TGCGCCAGCAGCCAAGAATGGAGCGGCAATCAGCCCCAGCATTTT. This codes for CASSQEWSGNQPQHF.

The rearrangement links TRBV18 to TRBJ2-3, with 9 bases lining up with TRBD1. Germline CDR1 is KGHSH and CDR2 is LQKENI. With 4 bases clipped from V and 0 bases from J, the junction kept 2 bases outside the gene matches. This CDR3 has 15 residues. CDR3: CASSLGQGSTDTQYF. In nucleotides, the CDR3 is TGTGCCAGCTCACTGGGACAGGGCAGCACAGATACGCAGTATTTT.

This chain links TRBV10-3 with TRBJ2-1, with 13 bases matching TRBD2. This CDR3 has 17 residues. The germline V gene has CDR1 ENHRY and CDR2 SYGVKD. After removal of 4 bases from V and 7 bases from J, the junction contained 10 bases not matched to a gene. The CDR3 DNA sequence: TGTGCCATCAGTGCCGGCCTAACTAGCGGGAGGGTAAATGAGCAGTTCTTC. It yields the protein CAISAGLTSGRVNEQFF.

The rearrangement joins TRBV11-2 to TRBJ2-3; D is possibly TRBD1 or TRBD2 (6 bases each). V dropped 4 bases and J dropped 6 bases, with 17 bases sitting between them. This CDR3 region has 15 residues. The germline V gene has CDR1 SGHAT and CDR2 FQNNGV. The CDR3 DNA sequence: TGTGCCAGCAGCTGGGGGCCGGAGGGGAGGGATACGCAGTATTTT. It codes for CASSWGPEGRDTQYF.

DNA for the CDR3: TGCGCCAGCAGTCCGCTAGCGGGGATGAGCACAGATACGCAGTATTTT. Translation: CASSPLAGMSTDTQYF. The J gene is TRBJ2-3, the V gene TRBV10-1; TRBD2 matches at 9 bases. The germline CDR1 and CDR2 sequences are WNHNN and SYGVQD (reference sequence). The V gene end was trimmed by 5 bases and the J gene end by 0 bases; junction bases not matched to a gene: 6. The length of the CDR3 is 16 residues.

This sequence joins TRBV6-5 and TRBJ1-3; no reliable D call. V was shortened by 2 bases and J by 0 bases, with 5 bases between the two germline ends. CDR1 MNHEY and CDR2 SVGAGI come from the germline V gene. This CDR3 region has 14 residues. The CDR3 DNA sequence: TGTGCCAGCAGTTACGTCGCCTCTGGAAACACCATATATTTT. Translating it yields CASSYVASGNTIYF.

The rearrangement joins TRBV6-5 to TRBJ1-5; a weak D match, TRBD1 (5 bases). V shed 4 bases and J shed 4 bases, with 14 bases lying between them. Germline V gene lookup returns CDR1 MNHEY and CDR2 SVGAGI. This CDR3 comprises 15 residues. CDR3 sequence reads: CASSFRAQGNQPQHF. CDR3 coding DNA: TGTGCCAGCAGTTTTAGGGCTCAGGGTAATCAGCCCCAGCATTTT.

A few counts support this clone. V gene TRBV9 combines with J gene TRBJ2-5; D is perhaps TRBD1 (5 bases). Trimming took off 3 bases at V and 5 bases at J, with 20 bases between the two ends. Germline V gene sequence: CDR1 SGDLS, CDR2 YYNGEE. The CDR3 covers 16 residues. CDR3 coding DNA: TGTGCCAGCAGCGCCACCCCTCTGAAGGGGCGGGAGACCCAGTACTTC. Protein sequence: CASSATPLKGRETQYF.

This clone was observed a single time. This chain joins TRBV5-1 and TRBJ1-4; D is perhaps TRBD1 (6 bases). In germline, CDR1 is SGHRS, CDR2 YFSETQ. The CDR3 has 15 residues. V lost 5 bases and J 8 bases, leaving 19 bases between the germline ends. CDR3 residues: CASSTGASSMEKLFF. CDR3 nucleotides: TGCGCCAGCAGTACGGGGGCGTCGTCGATGGAAAAACTGTTTTTT.

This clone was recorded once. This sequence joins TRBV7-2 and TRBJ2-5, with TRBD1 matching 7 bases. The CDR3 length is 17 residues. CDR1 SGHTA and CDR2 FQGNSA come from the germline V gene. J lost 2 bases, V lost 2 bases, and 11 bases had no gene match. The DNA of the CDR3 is TGTGCCAGCAGCTTAAGGAGCCGACAGGGACGTCAAGAGACCCAGTACTTC. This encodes CASSLRSRQGRQETQYF. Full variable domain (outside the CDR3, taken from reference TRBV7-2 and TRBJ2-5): GAGVSQSPSNKVTEKGKDVELRCDPISGHTALYWYRQSLGQGLEFLIYFQGNSAPDKSGLPSDRFSAERTGGSVSTLTIQRTQQEDSAVYLCASSLRSRQGRQETQYFGPGTRLLVL.

The CDR3 nucleotides read TGTGCCAGCAGCCCTAGGATTTACACCGGGGAGCTGTTTTTT. Its translation is CASSPRIYTGELFF. The V gene is TRBV9, the J gene TRBJ2-2; D is uncertain. Between the trimmed V and J ends, which lost 4 bases and 3 bases, there was a span of 10 bases. Per germline, CDR1 SGDLS and CDR2 YYNGEE. CDR3 length equals 14 residues.

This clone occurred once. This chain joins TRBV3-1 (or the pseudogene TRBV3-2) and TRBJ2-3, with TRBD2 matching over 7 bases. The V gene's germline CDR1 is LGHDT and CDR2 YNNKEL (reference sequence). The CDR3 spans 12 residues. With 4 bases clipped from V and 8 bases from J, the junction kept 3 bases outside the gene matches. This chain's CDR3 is CASSPGLVTQYF. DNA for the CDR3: TGTGCCAGCAGCCCCGGACTAGTTACGCAGTATTTT.

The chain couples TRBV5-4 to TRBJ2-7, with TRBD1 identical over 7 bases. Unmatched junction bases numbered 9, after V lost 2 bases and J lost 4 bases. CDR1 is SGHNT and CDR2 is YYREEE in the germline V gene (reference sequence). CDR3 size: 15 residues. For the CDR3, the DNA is TGTGCCAGCAGCTTTTCCTCCGGGACAGTATACGAGCAGTACTTC. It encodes CASSFSSGTVYEQYF.

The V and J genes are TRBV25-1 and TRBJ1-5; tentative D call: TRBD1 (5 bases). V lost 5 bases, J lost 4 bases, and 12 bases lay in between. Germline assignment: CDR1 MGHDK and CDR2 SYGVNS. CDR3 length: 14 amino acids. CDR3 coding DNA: TGTGCCAGCAGTAACCGGGACCGTAATCAGCCCCAGCATTTT. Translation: CASSNRDRNQPQHF.

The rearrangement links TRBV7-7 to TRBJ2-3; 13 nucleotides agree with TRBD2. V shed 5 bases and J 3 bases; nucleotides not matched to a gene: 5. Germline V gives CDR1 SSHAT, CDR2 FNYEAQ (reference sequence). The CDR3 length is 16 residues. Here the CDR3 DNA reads TGTGCCAGCAGCCCGGGACTAGCGGGACAGACAGATACGCAGTATTTT. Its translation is CASSPGLAGQTDTQYF. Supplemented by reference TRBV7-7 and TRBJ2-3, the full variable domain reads GAGVSQSPRYKVTKRGQDVTLRCDPISSHATLYWYQQALGQGPEFLTYFNYEAQPDKSGLPSDRFSAERPEGSISTLTIQRTEQRDSAMYRCASSPGLAGQTDTQYFGPGTRLTVL.

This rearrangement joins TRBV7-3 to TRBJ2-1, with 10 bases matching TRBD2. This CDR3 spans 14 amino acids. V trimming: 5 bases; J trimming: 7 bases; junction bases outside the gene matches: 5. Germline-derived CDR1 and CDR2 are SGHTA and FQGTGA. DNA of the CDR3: TGTGCCAGCAGCCCTGGGACTAGCGTGAATGAGCAGTTCTTC. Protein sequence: CASSPGTSVNEQFF.

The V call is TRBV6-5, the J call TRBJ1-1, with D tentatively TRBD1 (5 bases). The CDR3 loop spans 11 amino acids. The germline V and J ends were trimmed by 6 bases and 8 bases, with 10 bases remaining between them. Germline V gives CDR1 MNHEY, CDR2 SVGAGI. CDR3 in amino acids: CASRRTQEAFF. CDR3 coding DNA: TGTGCCAGCAGGAGGACACAAGAAGCTTTCTTT.

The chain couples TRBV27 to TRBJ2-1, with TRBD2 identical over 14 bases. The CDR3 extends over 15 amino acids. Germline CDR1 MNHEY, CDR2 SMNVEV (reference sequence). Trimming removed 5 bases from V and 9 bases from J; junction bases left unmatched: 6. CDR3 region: CASSPRLAGGGEQFF. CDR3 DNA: TGTGCCAGCAGTCCCAGACTAGCGGGGGGGGGTGAGCAGTTCTTC.

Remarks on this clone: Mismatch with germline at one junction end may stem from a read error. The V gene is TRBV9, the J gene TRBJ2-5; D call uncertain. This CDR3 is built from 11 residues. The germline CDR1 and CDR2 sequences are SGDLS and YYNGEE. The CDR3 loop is CASSPQGTQYF. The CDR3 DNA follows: TGTGCCAGCAGCCCCCAAGGGACCCAGTACTTC. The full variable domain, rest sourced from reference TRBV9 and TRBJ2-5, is DSGVTQTPKHLITATGQRVTLRCSPRSGDLSVYWYQQSLDQGLQFLIQYYNGEERAKGNILERFSAQQFPDLHSELNLSSLELGDSALYFCASSPQGTQYFGPGTRLLVL.

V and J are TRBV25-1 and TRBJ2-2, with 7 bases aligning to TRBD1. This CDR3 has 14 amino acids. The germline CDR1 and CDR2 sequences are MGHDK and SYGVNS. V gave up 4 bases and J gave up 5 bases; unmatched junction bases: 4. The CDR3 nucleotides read TGTGCCAGCAGTGCTAGGGGGCGGACCGGGGAGCTGTTTTTT. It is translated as CASSARGRTGELFF.